The present T cell receptor (beta chain) was sequenced within a study of blood T cells in healthy people across ages. Points from the study as a whole: Underestimates were what the diversity estimates from one million T cells were considered to be.

Alongside a J-beta primer mix, a sample-barcoded 5' primer served in a second PCR lasting about 7 to 12 cycles. TCRdb passed the 5' RACE reads through MiXCR, listing each CDR3 protein once. The sample carries 1.5 million to 2 million distinct CDR3 sequences, around 48% recorded once. As to this clonotype: Its matching antigen is unknown.

The CDR3 spans 12 residues. V was clipped by 3 bases and J by 6 bases, with 10 bases between them. The V gene's germline CDR1 is DFQATT and CDR2 SNEGSKA (reference sequence). Each sample used at least 6 million PBMCs. Extraction of total RNA produced a minimum of 5.5 micrograms from each sample. Sequencing input: blood. This TCR was recovered from a woman aged 40 to 50 in good health. V usage is TRBV20-1 and J usage is TRBJ2-3, with D possibly TRBD2 on 5 matching bases. The CDR3 reads CSASLAGDTQYF. As DNA, the CDR3 is TGCAGTGCTAGTCTAGCAGGTGATACGCAGTATTTT.